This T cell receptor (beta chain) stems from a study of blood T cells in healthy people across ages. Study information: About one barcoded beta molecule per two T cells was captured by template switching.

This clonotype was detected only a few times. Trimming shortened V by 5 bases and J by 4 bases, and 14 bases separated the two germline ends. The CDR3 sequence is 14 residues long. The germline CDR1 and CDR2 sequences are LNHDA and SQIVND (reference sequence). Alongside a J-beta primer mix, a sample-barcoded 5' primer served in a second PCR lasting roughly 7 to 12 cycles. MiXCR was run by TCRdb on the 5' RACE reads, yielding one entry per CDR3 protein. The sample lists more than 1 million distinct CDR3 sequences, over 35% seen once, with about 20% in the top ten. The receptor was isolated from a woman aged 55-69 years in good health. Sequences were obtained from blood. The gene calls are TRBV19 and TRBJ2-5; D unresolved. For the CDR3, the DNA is TGTGCCAGTAGTCGGAGTTATCAAGGAGAGACCCAGTACTTC. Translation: CASSRSYQGETQYF.